The text below deals with one T cell receptor (beta chain). The antigen is not known. Methods used by the authors: Junction-only immunoSEQ data arrived without quality scores, meaning filtering differed. TCRdb's table, derived via immunoSEQ multiplex PCR, lists solely in-frame clones and lacks some. D and trimming were read from the DNA, whereas the V and J calls and clone size are those reported in that table. The table includes about 2 million clones, roughly 94% detected once. The data stem from a study of shared clonotypes between healthy human individuals. As for the study in general: Donors had three CD4 naive, three CD4 memory, two CD8 naive and one CD8 memory plate apiece.

The CDR3 covers 13 residues. The germline CDR1 and CDR2 sequences are GTSNPN and SVGIG (reference sequence). Trimming removed 1 base from V and 4 bases from J; junction bases left unmatched: 3. Notes on the study in general: Limited genetic and exposure-history diversity came from having few donors.

The rearrangement links TRBV30 to TRBJ1-2; 7 nucleotides align to TRBD1. Sequencing was performed on naive CD4+ T cells sorted from blood. Subset meaning: CD45RA+ positively selected. The TCR was taken from a man younger than 30 in good health. The CDR3 DNA follows: TGTGCCTGGAGTGCTACAGGGGCCTATGGCTACACCTTC. It yields the protein CAWSATGAYGYTF.